This T cell receptor beta chain was retrieved from a study of siplizumab effects on memory and regulatory T cells. Clones were sequenced by immunoSEQ multiplex PCR, and TCRdb holds only the in-frame ones, with some missing. The sample contains about 64,000 clones, 95% to 98% of which appear only once. The material sequenced was naive CD8+ T cells sorted from blood. The origin of this receptor is a human donor in good health.

The CDR3 sequence: CASSLRGQPQHF. For the CDR3, the DNA is TGTGCCAGCAGTTTGAGGGGTCAGCCCCAGCATTTT. J is TRBJ1-5 and V is TRBV27; the D gene is possibly TRBD1 (5 bases). Germline V gene sequence: CDR1 MNHEY, CDR2 SMNVEV (reference sequence). This CDR3 has 12 residues. V lost 3 bases and J 6 bases, leaving 6 bases between the germline ends.